A selection of T cell receptor beta chains follows, all from one sample in a study of shared T cell receptors in the human thymus. The repertoire was sequenced with immunoSEQ multiplex PCR; TCRdb's copy has only in-frame clones and lacks some. The data show roughly 550,000 clones, more than 75% seen once. These sequences were also reported in another study, on human thymus T cells.

Material for sequencing was thymocytes. The origin of the receptors is a boy younger than two with a congenital heart defect. Each CDR3 is given with its conserved first and last residue. D genes are given only for firm matches. Size is stated for part of the rows, as once, few or many counts, or as a class when the clone is expanded.

abundance	j_gene	v_gene	d_gene	CDR3aa	CDR3nt
NA	TRBJ2-3	TRBV30	TRBD2	CACLTGTSGMPPRTDTQYF	TGTGCCTGCCTTACCGGGACTAGCGGGATGCCCCCGCGCACAGATACGCAGTATTTT
NA	TRBJ1-2	TRBV6-5	NA	CASSYSREGGYTF	TGTGCCAGCAGTTACTCGAGGGAGGGGGGCTACACCTTC
NA	TRBJ2-3	TRBV7-2	TRBD2	CASSAEERDFADTQYF	TGTGCCAGCAGCGCCGAAGAGCGGGATTTCGCAGATACGCAGTATTTT
few	TRBJ2-1	TRBV5-1	TRBD2	CASSLGGTSGSSYNEQFF	TGCGCCAGCAGCTTGGGCGGGACTAGCGGTAGCTCCTACAATGAGCAGTTCTTC
NA	TRBJ2-3	TRBV28	TRBD2	CASSLALAGGQGDTQYF	TGTGCCAGCAGTTTAGCCCTAGCGGGAGGTCAGGGGGATACGCAGTATTTT
NA	TRBJ1-1	TRBV5-4	NA	CASSLVGPNTEAFF	TGTGCCAGCAGCTTGGTGGGGCCGAACACTGAAGCTTTCTTT
once	TRBJ2-7	TRBV11-2	NA	CASSPSRPFTYEQYF	TGTGCCAGCAGCCCTAGTCGGCCCTTTACCTACGAGCAGTACTTC
NA	TRBJ2-3	TRBV28	TRBD2	CASSQGTSGRAHLDTQYF	TGTGCCAGCAGTCAGGGGACTAGCGGGAGGGCCCATCTAGATACGCAGTATTTT
NA	TRBJ2-1	TRBV5-1	TRBD2	CASSSPGLEYNEQFF	TGCGCCAGCAGCTCGCCGGGACTAGAATACAATGAGCAGTTCTTC
NA	TRBJ2-7	TRBV6-1	NA	CASKEKTYEQYF	TGTGCCAGCAAGGAGAAAACCTACGAGCAGTACTTC
NA	TRBJ2-1	TRBV27	NA	CASSSDFGGTYNEQFF	TGTGCCAGCAGTTCCGATTTCGGCGGAACATACAATGAGCAGTTCTTC
once	TRBJ1-2	TRBV6-1	TRBD1	CASSEAGPGTGRNYGYTF	TGTGCCAGCAGTGAAGCCGGTCCCGGGACAGGGAGAAACTATGGCTACACCTTC
NA	TRBJ2-3	TRBV9	TRBD2	CASSVETSGGDLLIYTQYF	TGTGCCAGCAGCGTAGAGACTAGCGGGGGAGACCTCCTGATTTATACGCAGTATTTT
NA	TRBJ2-1	TRBV5-6	NA	CASSLVLAFDSSYNEQFF	TGTGCCAGCAGCTTGGTTCTAGCGTTTGATAGCTCCTACAATGAGCAGTTCTTC